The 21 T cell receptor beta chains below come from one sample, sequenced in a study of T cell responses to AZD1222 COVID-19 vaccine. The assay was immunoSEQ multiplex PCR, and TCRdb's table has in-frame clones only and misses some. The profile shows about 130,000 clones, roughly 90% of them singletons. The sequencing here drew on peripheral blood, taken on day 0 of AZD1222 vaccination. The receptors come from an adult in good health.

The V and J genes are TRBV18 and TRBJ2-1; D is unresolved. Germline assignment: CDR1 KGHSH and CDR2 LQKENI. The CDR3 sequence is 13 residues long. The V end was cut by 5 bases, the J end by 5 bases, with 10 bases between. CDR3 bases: TGTGCCAGCTCATCCTACACGGACAATGAGCAGTTCTTC. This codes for CASSSYTDNEQFF. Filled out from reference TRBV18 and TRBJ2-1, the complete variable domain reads NAGVMQNPRHLVRRRGQEARLRCSPMKGHSHVYWYRQLPEEGLKFMVYLQKENIIDESGMPKERFSAEFPKEGPSILRIQQVVRGDSAAYFCASSSYTDNEQFFGPGTRLTVL.

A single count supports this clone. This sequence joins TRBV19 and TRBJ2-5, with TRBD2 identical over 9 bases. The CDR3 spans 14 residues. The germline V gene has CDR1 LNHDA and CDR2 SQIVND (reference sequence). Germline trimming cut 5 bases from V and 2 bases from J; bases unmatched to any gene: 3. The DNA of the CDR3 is TGTGCCAGTAGTTTTCTAGCGGGGCAAGAGACCCAGTACTTC. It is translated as CASSFLAGQETQYF.

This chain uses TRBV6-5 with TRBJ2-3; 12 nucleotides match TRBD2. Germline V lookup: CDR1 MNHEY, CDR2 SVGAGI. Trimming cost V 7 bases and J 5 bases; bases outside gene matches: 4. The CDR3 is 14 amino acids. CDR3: CASIRTSGIDTQYF. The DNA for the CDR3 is TGTGCCAGCATTAGGACTAGCGGGATAGATACGCAGTATTTT.

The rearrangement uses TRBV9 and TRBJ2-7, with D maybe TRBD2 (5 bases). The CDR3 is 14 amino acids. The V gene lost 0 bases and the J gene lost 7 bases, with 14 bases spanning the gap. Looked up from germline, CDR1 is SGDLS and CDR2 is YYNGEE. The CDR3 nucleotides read TGTGCCAGCAGCGTAGACGGGATCCACCCGGAGCAGTACTTC. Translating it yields CASSVDGIHPEQYF.

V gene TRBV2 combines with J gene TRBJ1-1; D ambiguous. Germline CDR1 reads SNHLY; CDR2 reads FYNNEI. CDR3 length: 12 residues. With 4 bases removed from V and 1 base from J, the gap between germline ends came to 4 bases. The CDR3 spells CASSGGNTEAFF. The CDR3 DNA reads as TGTGCCAGCAGTGGGGGGAACACTGAAGCTTTCTTT.

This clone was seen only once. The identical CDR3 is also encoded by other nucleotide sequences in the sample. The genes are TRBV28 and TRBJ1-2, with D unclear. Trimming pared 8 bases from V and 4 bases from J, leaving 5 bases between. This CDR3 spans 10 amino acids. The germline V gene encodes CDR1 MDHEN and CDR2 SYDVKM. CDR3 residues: CASSRYGYTF. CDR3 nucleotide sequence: TGTGCCAGCTCCCGCTATGGCTACACCTTC.

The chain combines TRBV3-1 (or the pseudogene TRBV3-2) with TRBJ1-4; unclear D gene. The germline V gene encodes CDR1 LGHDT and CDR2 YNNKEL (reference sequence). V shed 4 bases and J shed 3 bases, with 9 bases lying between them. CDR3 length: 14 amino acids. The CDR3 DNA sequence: TGTGCCAGCAGCCGCATGAGGGCTAATGAAAAACTGTTTTTT. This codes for CASSRMRANEKLFF.

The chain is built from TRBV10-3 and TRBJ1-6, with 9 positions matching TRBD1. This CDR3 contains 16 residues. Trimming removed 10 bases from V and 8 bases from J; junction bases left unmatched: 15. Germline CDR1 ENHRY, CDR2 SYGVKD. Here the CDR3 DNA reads TGTGCCACCAGAGTAGCCCCGGGACAGGGAGATTCACCCCTCCACTTT. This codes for CATRVAPGQGDSPLHF.

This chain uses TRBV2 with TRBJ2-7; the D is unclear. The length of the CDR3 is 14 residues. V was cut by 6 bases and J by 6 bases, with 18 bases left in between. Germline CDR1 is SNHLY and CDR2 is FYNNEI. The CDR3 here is CASSPTDVLSEQYF. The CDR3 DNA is TGTGCCAGCAGCCCTACAGACGTCCTTAGCGAGCAGTACTTC.

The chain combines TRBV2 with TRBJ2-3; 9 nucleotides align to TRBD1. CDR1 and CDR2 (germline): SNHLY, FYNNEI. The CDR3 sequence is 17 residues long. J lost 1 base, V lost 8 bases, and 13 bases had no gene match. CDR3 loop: CASPGQGEWYGTDTQYF. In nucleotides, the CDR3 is TGTGCCAGCCCGGGACAGGGTGAATGGTATGGCACAGATACGCAGTATTTT.

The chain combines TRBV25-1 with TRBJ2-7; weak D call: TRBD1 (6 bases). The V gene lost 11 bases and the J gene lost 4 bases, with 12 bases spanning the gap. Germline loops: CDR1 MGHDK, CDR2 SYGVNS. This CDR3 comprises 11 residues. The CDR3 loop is CAATRGYEQYF. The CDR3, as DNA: TGTGCCGCAACGAGGGGGTACGAGCAGTACTTC.

The DNA for the CDR3 is TGTGCCAGCAGACCCGGACAGGGGATGGATGGCTACACCTTC. Translating it yields CASRPGQGMDGYTF. V and J are TRBV11-2 and TRBJ1-2; 9 bases align to TRBD1. Germline V CDR1 and CDR2: SGHAT, FQNNGV. V lost 6 bases, J lost 6 bases, and 8 bases stayed unmatched. The CDR3 length is 14 residues.

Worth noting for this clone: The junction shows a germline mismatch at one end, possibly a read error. The CDR3 loop is CARSRRRDVVSGANVLTF. The DNA for the CDR3 is TGCGCCCGCAGCCGCCGGCGGGACGTCGTCTCTGGGGCCAACGTCCTGACTTTC. The chain combines TRBV4-1 with TRBJ2-6; perhaps TRBD2 as D (6 bases). Per the germline V gene, CDR1 is MGHRA and CDR2 is YSYEKL. The CDR3 loop spans 18 amino acids.

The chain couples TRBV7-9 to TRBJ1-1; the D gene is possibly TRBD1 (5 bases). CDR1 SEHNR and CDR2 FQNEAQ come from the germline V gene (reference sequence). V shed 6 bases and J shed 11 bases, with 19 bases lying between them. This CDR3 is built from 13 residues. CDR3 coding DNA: TGTGCCAGCAGGGAGGTGGGTGGGGCGCAGGCTTTCTTT. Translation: CASREVGGAQAFF.

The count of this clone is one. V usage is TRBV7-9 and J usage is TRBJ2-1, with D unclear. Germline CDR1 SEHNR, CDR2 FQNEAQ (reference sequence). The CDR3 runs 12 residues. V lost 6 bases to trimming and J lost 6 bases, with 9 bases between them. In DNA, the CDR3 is TGTGCCAGCAGTTTAATCGTCAATGAGCAGTTCTTC. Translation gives CASSLIVNEQFF.

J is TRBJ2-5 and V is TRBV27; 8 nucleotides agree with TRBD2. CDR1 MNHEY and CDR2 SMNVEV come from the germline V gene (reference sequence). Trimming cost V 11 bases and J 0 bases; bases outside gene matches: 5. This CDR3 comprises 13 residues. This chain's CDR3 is CAVAGSDQETQYF. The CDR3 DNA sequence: TGTGCCGTAGCGGGGTCGGACCAAGAGACCCAGTACTTC.

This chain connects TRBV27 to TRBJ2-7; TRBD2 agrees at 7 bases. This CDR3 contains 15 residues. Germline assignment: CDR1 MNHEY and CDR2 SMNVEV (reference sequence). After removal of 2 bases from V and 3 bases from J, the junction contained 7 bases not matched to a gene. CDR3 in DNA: TGTGCCAGCAGTTTAGGGGGAGGGGTCGGCTACGAGCAGTACTTC. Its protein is CASSLGGGVGYEQYF.

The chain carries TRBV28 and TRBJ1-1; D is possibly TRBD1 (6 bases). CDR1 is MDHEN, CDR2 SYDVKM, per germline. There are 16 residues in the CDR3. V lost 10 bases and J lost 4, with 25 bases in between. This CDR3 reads CATYPQRGVRVTEAFF. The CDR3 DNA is TGTGCCACCTACCCCCAAAGGGGGGTACGTGTCACTGAAGCTTTCTTT.

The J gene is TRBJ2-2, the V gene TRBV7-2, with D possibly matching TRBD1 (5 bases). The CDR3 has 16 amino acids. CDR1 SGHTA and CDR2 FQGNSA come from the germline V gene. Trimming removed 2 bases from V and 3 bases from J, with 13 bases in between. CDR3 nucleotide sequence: TGTGCCAGCAGCTTAAGGGGTAGCTTCCACACCGGGGAGCTGTTTTTT. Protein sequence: CASSLRGSFHTGELFF.

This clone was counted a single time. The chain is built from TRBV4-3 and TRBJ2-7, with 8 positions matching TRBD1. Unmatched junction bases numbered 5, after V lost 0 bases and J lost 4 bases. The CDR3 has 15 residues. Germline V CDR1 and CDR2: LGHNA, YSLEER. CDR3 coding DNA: TGCGCCAGCAGCCAAGATCAGGGGGCGGGGTACGAGCAGTACTTC. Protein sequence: CASSQDQGAGYEQYF.

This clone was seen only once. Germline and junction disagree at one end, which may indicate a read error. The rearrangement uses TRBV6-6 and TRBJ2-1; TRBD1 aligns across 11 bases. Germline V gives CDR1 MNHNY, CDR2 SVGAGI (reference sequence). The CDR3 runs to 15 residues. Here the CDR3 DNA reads TGTGCCAGCAGTTTGGGACAGGGGGGCTACAGTGAGCAGTTCTTC. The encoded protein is CASSLGQGGYSEQFF.